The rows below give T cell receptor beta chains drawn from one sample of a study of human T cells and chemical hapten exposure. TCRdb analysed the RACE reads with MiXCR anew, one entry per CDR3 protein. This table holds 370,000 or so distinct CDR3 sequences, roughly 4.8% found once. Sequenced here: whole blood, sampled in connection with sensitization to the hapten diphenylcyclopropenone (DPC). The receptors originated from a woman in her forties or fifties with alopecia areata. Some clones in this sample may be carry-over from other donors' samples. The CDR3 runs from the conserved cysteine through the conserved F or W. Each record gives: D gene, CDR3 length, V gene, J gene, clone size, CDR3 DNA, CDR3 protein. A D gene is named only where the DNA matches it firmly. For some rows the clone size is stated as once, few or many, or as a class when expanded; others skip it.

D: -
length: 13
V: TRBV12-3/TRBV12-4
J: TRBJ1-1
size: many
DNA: TGTGCCAGCAGTTTATTCGCAGAGACTGAAGCTTTCTTT
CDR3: CASSLFAETEAFF

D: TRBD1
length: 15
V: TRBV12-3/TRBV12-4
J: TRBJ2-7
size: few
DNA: TGTGCCAGCAGTTCCTTGTCCGGGACAGGGAACGAGCAGTACTTC
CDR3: CASSSLSGTGNEQYF

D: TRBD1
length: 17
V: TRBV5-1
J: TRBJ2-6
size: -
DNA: TGCGCCAGCAGCTCCAGGGGACAGTACTCTGGGGCCAACGTCCTGACTTTC
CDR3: CASSSRGQYSGANVLTF

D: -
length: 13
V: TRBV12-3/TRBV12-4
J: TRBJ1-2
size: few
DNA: TGTGCCAGCAGTTACGAAATTGGCACGGGCTACACCTTC
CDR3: CASSYEIGTGYTF

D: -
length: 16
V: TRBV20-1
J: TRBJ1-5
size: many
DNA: TGCAGTGCTAGAGCGGAGGGGCGTGGGGGCAATCAGCCCCAGCATTTT
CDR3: CSARAEGRGGNQPQHF

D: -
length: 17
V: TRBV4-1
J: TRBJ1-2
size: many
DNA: TGCGCCAGCAGCCTGTTCCTCCTGACGTTGGAAGACTATGGCTACACCTTC
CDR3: CASSLFLLTLEDYGYTF

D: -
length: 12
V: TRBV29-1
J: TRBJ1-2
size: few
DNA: TGCAGCGTTCGGGGGAATTCCTATGGCTACACCTTC
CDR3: CSVRGNSYGYTF

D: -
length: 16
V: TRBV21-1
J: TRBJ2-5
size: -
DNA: TGTGCCAGCAGCAGAGGGACAGGGGACCTACTGGAGACCCAGTACTTC
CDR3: CASSRGTGDLLETQYF

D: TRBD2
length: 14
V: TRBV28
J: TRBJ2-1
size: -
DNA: TGTGCCAGCAGGGGACTAGCGTCTGCCAATGAGCAGTTCTTC
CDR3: CASRGLASANEQFF

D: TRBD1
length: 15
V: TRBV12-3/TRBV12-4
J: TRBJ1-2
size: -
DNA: TGTGCCAGCAGTTTTGGACAGGGGGTGGGCTATGGCTACACCTTC
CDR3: CASSFGQGVGYGYTF

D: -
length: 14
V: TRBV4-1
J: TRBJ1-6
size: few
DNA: TGCGCCAGCAGCCAAGATACGGGGATTTCACCCCTCCACTTT
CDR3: CASSQDTGISPLHF

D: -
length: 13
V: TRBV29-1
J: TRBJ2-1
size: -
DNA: TGCAGCCTACCTTGGACAGCTCCTAATGAGCAGTTCTTC
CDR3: CSLPWTAPNEQFF

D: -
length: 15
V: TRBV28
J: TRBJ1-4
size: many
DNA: TGTGCCAGTTTCGACGGGGCGGACAGTAATGAAAAACTGTTTTTT
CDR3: CASFDGADSNEKLFF

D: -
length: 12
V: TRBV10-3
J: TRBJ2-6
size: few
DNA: TGTGCCATCAGCTCTGGGGCCAACGTCCTGACTTTC
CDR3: CAISSGANVLTF

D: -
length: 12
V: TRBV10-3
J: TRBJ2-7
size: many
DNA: TGTGCCATCGCGTTTCGCTCCTACGAGCAGTACTTC
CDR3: CAIAFRSYEQYF

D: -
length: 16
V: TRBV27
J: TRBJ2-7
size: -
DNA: TGTGCCAGCAGTTTAATGTACGGCGGCAGGGAGTACGAGCAGTACTTC
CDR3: CASSLMYGGREYEQYF

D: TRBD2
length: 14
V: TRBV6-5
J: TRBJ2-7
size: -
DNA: TGTGCCAGCAGGCGGACTAGCGGGAGGTACGAGCAGTACTTC
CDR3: CASRRTSGRYEQYF

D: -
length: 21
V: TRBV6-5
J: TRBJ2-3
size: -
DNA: TGTGCCAGCAGTTATCCTACCAAAGCCCGAGCGGAGGTGACTAGCACAGATACGCAGTATTTT
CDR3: CASSYPTKARAEVTSTDTQYF

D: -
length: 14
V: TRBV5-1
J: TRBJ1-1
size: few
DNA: TGCGCCAGCAGCTCGGCCCCAGAGAACACTGAAGCTTTCTTT
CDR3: CASSSAPENTEAFF

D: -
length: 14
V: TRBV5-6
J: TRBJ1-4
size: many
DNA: TGTGCCAGCAGCTTGGGAGGACTTAATGAAAAACTGTTTTTT
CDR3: CASSLGGLNEKLFF

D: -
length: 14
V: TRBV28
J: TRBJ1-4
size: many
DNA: TGTGCCAGCAGGACGGGAGGCACTAATGAAAAACTGTTTTTT
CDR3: CASRTGGTNEKLFF

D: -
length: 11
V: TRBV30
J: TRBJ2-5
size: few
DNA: TGTGCCTGGAGTGTTAAAGAGACCCAGTACTTC
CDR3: CAWSVKETQYF

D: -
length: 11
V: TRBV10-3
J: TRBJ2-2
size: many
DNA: TGTGCCACCGCGAGCACCGGGGAGCTGTTTTTT
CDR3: CATASTGELFF

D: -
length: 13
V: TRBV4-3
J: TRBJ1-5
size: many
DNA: TGCGCCAGCAGCCAGCAAACCGGTACGCCCCAGCATTTT
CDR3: CASSQQTGTPQHF

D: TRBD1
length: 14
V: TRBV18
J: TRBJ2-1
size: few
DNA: TGTGCCAGCTCACCATTAGGACAGGGGAATGAGCAGTTCTTC
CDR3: CASSPLGQGNEQFF

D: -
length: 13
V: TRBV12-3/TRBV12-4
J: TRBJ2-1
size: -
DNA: TGTGCCAGCAGCAGAGGACTGCACAATGAGCAGTTCTTC
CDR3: CASSRGLHNEQFF

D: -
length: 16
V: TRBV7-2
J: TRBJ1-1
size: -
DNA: TGTGCCAGCAGCTTAGGCCCTATTACAGGGTTCACTGAAGCTTTCTTT
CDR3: CASSLGPITGFTEAFF

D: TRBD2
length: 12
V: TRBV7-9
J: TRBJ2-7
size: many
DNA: TGTGCCAGCAGCGGGGCGGGGGACGAGCAGTACTTC
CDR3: CASSGAGDEQYF

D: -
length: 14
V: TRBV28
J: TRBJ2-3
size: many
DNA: TGTGCCAGCGGGGGAGCTTTTAGCACAGATACGCAGTATTTT
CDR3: CASGGAFSTDTQYF

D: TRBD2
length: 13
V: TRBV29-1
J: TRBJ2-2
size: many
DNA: TGCAGTATCTCGGGGGGTGAGACCGGGGAGCTGTTTTTT
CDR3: CSISGGETGELFF

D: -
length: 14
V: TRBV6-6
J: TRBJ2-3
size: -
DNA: TGTGCCAGCAGTCGCATGGGGGGTGGAGATACGCAGTATTTT
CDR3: CASSRMGGGDTQYF

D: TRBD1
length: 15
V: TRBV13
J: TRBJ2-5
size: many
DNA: TGTGCCAGCAGCCCAAGGGACAGGGAGTTGGAGACCCAGTACTTC
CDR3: CASSPRDRELETQYF

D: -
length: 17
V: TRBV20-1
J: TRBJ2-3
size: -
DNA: TGCAGTGCTAGAGATTTTTTCCAGCGGGCTAGCACAGATACGCAGTATTTT
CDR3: CSARDFFQRASTDTQYF

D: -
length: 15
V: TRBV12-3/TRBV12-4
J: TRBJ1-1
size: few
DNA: TGTGCCAGCAGTTTAGTACCCGGGCAGGGGAGCGAAGCTTTCTTT
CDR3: CASSLVPGQGSEAFF

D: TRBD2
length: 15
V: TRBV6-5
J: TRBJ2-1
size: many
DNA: TGTGCCACTACACGGGGAGGGTTTGCCTACAATGAGCAGTTCTTC
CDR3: CATTRGGFAYNEQFF

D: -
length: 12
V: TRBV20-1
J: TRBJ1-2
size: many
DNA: TGCAGTGCTAGAGAGGATTACTATGGCTACACCTTC
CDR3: CSAREDYYGYTF

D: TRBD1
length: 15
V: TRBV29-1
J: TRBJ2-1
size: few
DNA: TGCAGCGTTGAAGACGGACAGGGGAACTACAATGAGCAGTTCTTC
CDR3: CSVEDGQGNYNEQFF

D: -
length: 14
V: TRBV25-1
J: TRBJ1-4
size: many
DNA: TGTGCCAGCAGTGGTTACGAGAGGGATGAAAAACTGTTTTTT
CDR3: CASSGYERDEKLFF

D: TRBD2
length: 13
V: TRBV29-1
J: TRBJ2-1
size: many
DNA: TGCAGCGTTAAAGCGGGAGGGTACAATGAGCAGTTCTTC
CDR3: CSVKAGGYNEQFF

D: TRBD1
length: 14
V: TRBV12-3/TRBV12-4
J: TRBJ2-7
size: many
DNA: TGTGCCAGCAGTTTTGGGACAGGGAGGGCCGAGCAGTACTTC
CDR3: CASSFGTGRAEQYF

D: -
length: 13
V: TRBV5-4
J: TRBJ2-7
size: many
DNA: TGTGCCAGCAGCTTGGTTGACACGCACGAGCAGTACTTC
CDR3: CASSLVDTHEQYF

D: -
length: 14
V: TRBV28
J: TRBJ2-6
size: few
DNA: TGTGCCAGCAGTTCCATCCTTTGGGCCAACGTCCTGACTTTC
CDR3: CASSSILWANVLTF

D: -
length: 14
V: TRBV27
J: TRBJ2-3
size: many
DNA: TGTGCCAGCAGGCAGGCCTTGAGCACAGATACGCAGTATTTT
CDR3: CASRQALSTDTQYF

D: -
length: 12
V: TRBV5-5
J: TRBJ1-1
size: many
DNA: TGTGCCAGCAGTCTCGGCGCGGTTGAAGCTTTCTTT
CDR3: CASSLGAVEAFF

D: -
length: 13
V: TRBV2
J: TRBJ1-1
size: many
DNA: TGTGCCAGCACGGTTTTCATGAACACTGAAGCTTTCTTT
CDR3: CASTVFMNTEAFF

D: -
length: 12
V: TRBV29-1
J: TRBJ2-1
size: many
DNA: TGCAGCGTTGAAGTGAGCTCCAATGAGCAGTTCTTC
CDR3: CSVEVSSNEQFF

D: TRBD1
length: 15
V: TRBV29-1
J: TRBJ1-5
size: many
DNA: TGCAGCGTGGGACAGGGTAGCGGTCTTAATCAGCCCCAGCATTTT
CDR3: CSVGQGSGLNQPQHF

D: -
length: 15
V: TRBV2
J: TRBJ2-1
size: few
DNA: TGTGCCAGCAGTGTCCCGGGACCCCCAGTGGATGAGCAGTTCTTC
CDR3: CASSVPGPPVDEQFF

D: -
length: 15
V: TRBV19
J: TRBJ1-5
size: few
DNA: TGTGCCAGTAGTCCTTGGACGGCTAGCAATCAGCCCCAGCATTTT
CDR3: CASSPWTASNQPQHF

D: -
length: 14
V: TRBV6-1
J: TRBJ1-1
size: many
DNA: TGTGCCAGCAGTGAAGGTGGCGGGAACACTGAAGCTTTCTTT
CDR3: CASSEGGGNTEAFF